These 9 T cell receptor beta chains came from one sample sequenced in a study of T cell repertoires in cytomegalovirus infection. These receptors' targets are unknown. TCRdb reprocessed the reads via MiXCR and lists one record per CDR3 protein. The sample holds about 920,000 distinct CDR3 sequences, roughly 30% seen once. Specimen: cultured CD8+ T cells from PBMCs, collected from culture after CMV antigen stimulation. The receptors here all came from a human donor in good health (CMV status not recorded). Some clones in this sample may be carry-over from other donors' samples.

This clonotype was recorded at least ten times. The chain employs TRBV10-3 and TRBJ2-3; 11 nucleotides line up with TRBD2. The CDR3 runs 15 residues. Germline CDR1 reads ENHRY; CDR2 reads SYGVKD. After removal of 6 bases from V and 5 bases from J, the junction contained 7 bases not matched to a gene. The CDR3 DNA follows: TGTGCCATCAGGGTAGCACTAGCGGGGGAAGATACGCAGTATTTT. This codes for CAIRVALAGEDTQYF.

This clonotype was recorded many times. The chain carries TRBV19 and TRBJ1-5; no firm D call. Trimming took off 1 base at V and 0 bases at J, with 7 bases between the two ends. CDR1 and CDR2 (germline): LNHDA, SQIVND (reference sequence). CDR3 length: 15 amino acids. CDR3 amino acids: CASSIVRDSNQPQHF. The DNA of the CDR3 is TGTGCCAGTAGTATAGTTCGGGATAGCAATCAGCCCCAGCATTTT.

The V call is TRBV6-1, the J call TRBJ2-2; 8 nucleotides line up with TRBD2. Germline V gene lookup returns CDR1 MNHNS and CDR2 SASEGT. This CDR3 is built from 17 residues. Germline trimming cut 6 bases from V and 0 bases from J; bases unmatched to any gene: 9. The CDR3 DNA reads TGTGCCAGCAGGCCCGGACTAGCCGCTGCGAACACCGGGGAGCTGTTTTTT. Protein: CASRPGLAAANTGELFF.

This clonotype was recorded at least ten times. The chain links TRBV9 to TRBJ2-6; D gene ambiguous. V was trimmed by 0 bases and J by 0 bases, leaving 4 bases between them. The CDR3 consists of 15 residues. Germline lookup yields CDR1 SGDLS and CDR2 YYNGEE. For the CDR3, the DNA is TGTGCCAGCAGCGTAGGCGGCTCTGGGGCCAACGTCCTGACTTTC. Its protein is CASSVGGSGANVLTF.

This chain connects TRBV6-2 or TRBV6-3 to TRBJ2-3; 10 bases align to TRBD2. V lost 0 bases, J lost 5 bases, and 5 bases stayed unmatched. Germline V CDR1 and CDR2: MNHEY, SVGEGT. The CDR3 runs 16 residues. In DNA form, the CDR3 reads TGTGCCAGCAGTTACTCGGGAGCGGGGGGGCTAGATACGCAGTATTTT. Translation gives CASSYSGAGGLDTQYF.

This clonotype has a handful of counts. J is TRBJ1-1 and V is TRBV6-2 or TRBV6-3; D call uncertain. Per germline, CDR1 MNHEY and CDR2 SVGEGT. Trimming took off 5 bases at V and 0 bases at J, with 25 bases between the two ends. The CDR3 runs to 19 residues. CDR3 sequence: CASSPLPVLGKALNTEAFF. The CDR3 region has the DNA TGTGCCAGCAGTCCACTACCGGTTCTGGGAAAAGCCCTGAACACTGAAGCTTTCTTT.

This chain connects TRBV27 to TRBJ2-7; no definite D call. In germline, CDR1 is MNHEY, CDR2 SMNVEV (reference sequence). The CDR3 runs to 14 residues. Trimming stripped 2 bases from V and 3 bases from J, with 11 bases between. As DNA, the CDR3 is TGTGCCAGCAGTTTAAGGGCGATCAGCTACGAGCAGTACTTC. Amino acids: CASSLRAISYEQYF.

This clonotype was observed a handful of times. The V and J genes are TRBV19 and TRBJ1-6; tentatively, D is TRBD1 (6 bases). The V end lost 5 bases, the J end lost 7 bases, and 15 bases lay between the germline ends. This CDR3 has 15 residues. Germline CDR1 reads LNHDA; CDR2 reads SQIVND (reference sequence). The CDR3 loop is CASSPAGALNSPLHF. The CDR3 DNA reads as TGTGCCAGTAGTCCCGCAGGGGCATTGAATTCACCCCTCCACTTT.

The chain employs TRBV7-6 and TRBJ1-3; unclear D gene. The CDR3 consists of 14 residues. V was cut by 5 bases and J by 1 base, with 9 bases left in between. CDR1 is SGHVS, CDR2 FNYEAQ, per germline. The CDR3 reads CASSADGSGNTIYF. CDR3 DNA sequence: TGTGCCAGCAGCGCAGACGGGTCTGGAAACACCATATATTTT.